The 16 T cell receptor beta chains given below trace back to one sample, sequenced in a study of T cell repertoires in ileal Crohn's disease. Noted time point: neoterminal ileum biopsy at postoperative endoscopy, about 6 months after surgery. The assay was immunoSEQ multiplex PCR, and TCRdb's table has in-frame clones only and misses some. Among about 1,100 clones listed, roughly 85% were seen once. Sequenced sample: ileal tissue. All receptors derive from an adult with Crohn's disease.

The chain joins TRBV5-8 to TRBJ1-2; 7 bases match TRBD1. The CDR3 is 13 amino acids. The trim removed 3 bases at V and 4 bases at J, leaving 3 bases unmatched. Germline lookup yields CDR1 SGHTS and CDR2 YDEGEE. The CDR3 loop is CASSSTGVYGYTF. As DNA, the CDR3 is TGTGCCAGCAGCTCTACAGGGGTCTATGGCTACACCTTC. The full variable domain, completed using reference TRBV5-8 and TRBJ1-2, is EAGVTQSPTHLIKTRGQQATLRCSPISGHTSVYWYQQALGLGLQFLLWYDEGEERNRGNFPPRFSGRQFPNYSSELNVNALELEDSALYLCASSSTGVYGYTFGSGTRLTVV.

The chain recombines TRBV2 with TRBJ1-2, with 9 positions matching TRBD1. V was clipped by 2 bases and J by 4 bases; unmatched bases: 14. This CDR3 contains 18 residues. Per germline, CDR1 SNHLY and CDR2 FYNNEI. The CDR3 protein is CASSEIGLQGADIYGYTF. The CDR3 region has the DNA TGTGCCAGCAGTGAAATAGGCTTACAGGGGGCGGATATCTATGGCTACACCTTC.

The chain carries TRBV6-5 and TRBJ2-6; 7 nucleotides line up with TRBD1. Germline CDR1 is MNHEY and CDR2 is SVGAGI. The V segment lost 8 bases and the J segment 0 bases; nucleotides outside the gene matches: 4. The CDR3 consists of 15 residues. CDR3 region: CASARGHSGANVLTF. DNA for the CDR3: TGTGCCAGCGCGAGGGGGCACTCTGGGGCCAACGTCCTGACTTTC.

In this sample, this clone turned up a few times. This rearrangement joins TRBV7-8 to TRBJ2-7, with TRBD1 matching over 9 bases. The CDR3 length is 14 residues. The J segment lost 2 bases and the V segment lost 4 bases, leaving 3 bases of the junction unmatched. Germline loops: CDR1 SGHVS, CDR2 FQNEAQ. The CDR3 spells CASSYRQGAYEQYF. In DNA form, the CDR3 reads TGTGCCAGCAGCTACCGACAGGGGGCCTACGAGCAGTACTTC.

This clone has only one observation. Compared with germline, one end of the junction differs, possibly owing to a read error. The chain has TRBV30 and TRBJ2-2; TRBD2 agrees at 9 bases. CDR1 GTSNPN and CDR2 SVGIG come from the germline V gene (reference sequence). The CDR3 sequence is 13 residues long. The CDR3 DNA reads TGTGCCTGGAGTGTACAGAGGCGGGGGGGGCTGTTTTTT. Encoded protein: CAWSVQRRGGLFF.

The J gene is TRBJ1-2, the V gene TRBV5-1, with TRBD1 matching 8 bases. The ends lost 0 bases at V and 3 bases at J; junction bases unmatched: 7. The CDR3 contains 16 residues. Germline CDR1 and CDR2: SGHRS and YFSETQ. The CDR3 sequence is CASSLVPGGLDYGYTF. For the CDR3, the DNA is TGCGCCAGCAGCTTGGTACCAGGGGGCTTGGACTATGGCTACACCTTC.

This clone showed up just a few times. In nucleotides, the CDR3 is TGTGCCAGCAGCCAAGATCTTGGGACACGGACCACAGATACGCAGTATTTT. Translation: CASSQDLGTRTTDTQYF. The rearrangement links TRBV14 to TRBJ2-3, with D possibly TRBD1 on 6 matching bases. Per germline, CDR1 SGHDN and CDR2 FVKESK. Trimming took off 0 bases at V and 2 bases at J, with 15 bases between the two ends. The CDR3 runs to 17 residues.

The CDR3 bases are TGTGCCAGCAGCTACCAGCGGGGGGGTCTCACCGGGGAGCTGTTTTTT. Translated, it gives CASSYQRGGLTGELFF. V gene TRBV5-6 combines with J gene TRBJ2-2; 10 nucleotides agree with TRBD2. Germline values: CDR1 SGHDT, CDR2 YYEEEE. The CDR3 runs 16 residues. V lost 3 bases, J lost 4 bases, and 6 bases stayed unmatched.

V and J are TRBV19 and TRBJ2-7; 8 positions match TRBD2. Per germline, CDR1 LNHDA and CDR2 SQIVND (reference sequence). CDR3 length equals 14 residues. V was pared by 6 bases and J by 1 base, with 5 bases of the junction left unmatched. The CDR3 DNA reads TGTGCCAGTAGGACTAGCGTTTCGTCCTACGAGCAGTACTTC. This translates into CASRTSVSSYEQYF.

This clone appeared a single time. The V gene is TRBV30, the J gene TRBJ1-6, with 10 bases that match TRBD1. Germline CDR1 and CDR2: GTSNPN and SVGIG (reference sequence). CDR3 length: 14 amino acids. J was trimmed by 10 bases and V by 0 bases; bases with no gene match: 3. CDR3 region: CAWSVGTGESPLHF. The CDR3 region has the DNA TGTGCCTGGAGTGTGGGGACAGGGGAGTCACCCCTCCACTTT.

The chain employs TRBV6-5 and TRBJ1-2; D gene unclear. Per germline, CDR1 MNHEY and CDR2 SVGAGI. The V and J ends lost 4 bases and 6 bases respectively, with 15 bases between them. This CDR3 is built from 14 residues. Written as DNA, the CDR3 is TGTGCCAGCAGTTCCCCCAGGACGGAGGATGGCTACACCTTC. As protein: CASSSPRTEDGYTF.

The gene calls are TRBV5-1 and TRBJ1-1; tentative D call: TRBD1 (5 bases). From germline, CDR1 is SGHRS and CDR2 YFSETQ. V lost 7 bases, J lost 1 base, and 11 bases lay in between. This CDR3 spans 13 amino acids. The CDR3 reads CASHWGENTEAFF. The CDR3, as DNA: TGCGCCAGCCATTGGGGGGAGAACACTGAAGCTTTCTTT. Supplemented by reference TRBV5-1 and TRBJ1-1, the full variable domain reads KAGVTQTPRYLIKTRGQQVTLSCSPISGHRSVSWYQQTPGQGLQFLFEYFSETQRNKGNFPGRFSGRQFSNSRSEMNVSTLELGDSALYLCASHWGENTEAFFGQGTRLTVV.

The chain employs TRBV2 and TRBJ1-6; D is ambiguous. CDR1 SNHLY and CDR2 FYNNEI come from the germline V gene. V lost 5 bases and J 7 bases, leaving 15 bases between the germline ends. This CDR3 is built from 15 residues. This chain's CDR3 is CASSWSGNGNSPLHF. CDR3 DNA sequence: TGTGCCAGCAGTTGGTCGGGGAATGGAAATTCACCCCTCCACTTT. Complete variable domain (other parts from reference TRBV2 and TRBJ1-6): EPEVTQTPSHQVTQMGQEVILRCVPISNHLYFYWYRQILGQKVEFLVSFYNNEISEKSEIFDDQFSVERPDGSNFTLKIRSTKLEDSAMYFCASSWSGNGNSPLHFGNGTRLTVT.

CDR3 bases: TGTGCTAGTGGTGCTGAAACAGGGTCACCCCTCCACTTT. Amino acids: CASGAETGSPLHF. The chain carries TRBV12-5 and TRBJ1-6, with TRBD1 as a possible D gene (6 bases). Germline-derived CDR1 and CDR2 are LGHNT and FRNRAP. The CDR3 consists of 13 residues. The V end lost 5 bases, the J end lost 10 bases, and 12 bases lay between the germline ends.

The chain carries TRBV28 and TRBJ1-2; a possible D gene is TRBD1 (6 bases). Trimming removed 1 base from V and 5 bases from J, with 14 bases in between. Germline V CDR1 and CDR2: MDHEN, SYDVKM. CDR3 length: 15 amino acids. Written as DNA, the CDR3 is TGTGCCAGCAGTTTATCGGACAGACGCTTATATGGCTACACCTTC. Translation gives CASSLSDRRLYGYTF.

This clone was seen only once. This sequence joins TRBV6-5 and TRBJ1-4; TRBD1 is a possible D gene (6 bases). Per the germline V gene, CDR1 is MNHEY and CDR2 is SVGAGI. V shed 4 bases and J shed 6 bases, with 12 bases lying between them. The CDR3 has 14 amino acids. CDR3: CASSSEGGYEKLFF. DNA of the CDR3: TGTGCCAGCAGTTCCGAGGGGGGGTATGAAAAACTGTTTTTT.